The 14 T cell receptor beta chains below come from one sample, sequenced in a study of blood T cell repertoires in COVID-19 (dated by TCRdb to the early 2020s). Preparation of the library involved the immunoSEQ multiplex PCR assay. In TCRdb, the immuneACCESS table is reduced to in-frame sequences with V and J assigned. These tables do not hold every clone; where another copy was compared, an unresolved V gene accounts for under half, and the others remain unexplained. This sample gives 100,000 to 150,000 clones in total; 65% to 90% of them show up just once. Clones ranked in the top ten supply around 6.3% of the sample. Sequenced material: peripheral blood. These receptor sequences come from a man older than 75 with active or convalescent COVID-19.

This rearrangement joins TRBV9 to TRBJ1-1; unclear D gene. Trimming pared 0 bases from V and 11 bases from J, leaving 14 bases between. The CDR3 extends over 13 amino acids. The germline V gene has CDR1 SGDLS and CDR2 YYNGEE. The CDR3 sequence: CASSVGGSGNAFF. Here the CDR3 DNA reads TGTGCCAGCAGCGTAGGAGGGTCGGGGAACGCTTTCTTT. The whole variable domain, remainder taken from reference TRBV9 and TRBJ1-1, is DSGVTQTPKHLITATGQRVTLRCSPRSGDLSVYWYQQSLDQGLQFLIQYYNGEERAKGNILERFSAQQFPDLHSELNLSSLELGDSALYFCASSVGGSGNAFFGQGTRLTVV.

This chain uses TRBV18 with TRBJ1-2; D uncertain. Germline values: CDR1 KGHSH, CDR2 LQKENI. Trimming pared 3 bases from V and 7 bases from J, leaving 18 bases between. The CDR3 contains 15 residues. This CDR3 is CASSPPGAGVGGYTF. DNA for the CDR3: TGTGCCAGCTCACCCCCAGGTGCGGGTGTGGGTGGCTACACCTTC.

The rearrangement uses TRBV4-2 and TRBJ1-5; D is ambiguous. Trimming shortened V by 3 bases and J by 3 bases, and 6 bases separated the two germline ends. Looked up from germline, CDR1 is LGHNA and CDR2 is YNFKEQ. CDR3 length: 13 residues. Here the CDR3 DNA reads TGTGCCAGCAGCCAGAGTATCAATCAGCCCCAGCATTTT. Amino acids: CASSQSINQPQHF.

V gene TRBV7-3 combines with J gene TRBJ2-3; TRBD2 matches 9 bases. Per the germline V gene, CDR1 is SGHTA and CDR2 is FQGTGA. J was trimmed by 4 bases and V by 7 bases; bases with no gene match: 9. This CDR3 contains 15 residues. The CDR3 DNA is TGTGCCAGCAACCCCTCGGGACTAGCAGCAGATACGCAGTATTTT. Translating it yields CASNPSGLAADTQYF.

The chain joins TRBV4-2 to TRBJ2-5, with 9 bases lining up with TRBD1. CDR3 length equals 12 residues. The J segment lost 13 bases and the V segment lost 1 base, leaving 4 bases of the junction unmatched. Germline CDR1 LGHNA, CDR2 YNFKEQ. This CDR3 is CASSQARDRAYF. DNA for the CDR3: TGTGCCAGCAGCCAAGCCCGGGACAGGGCGTACTTC.

CDR3: CASRVSSPNSPLHF. The CDR3, as DNA: TGTGCCAGCAGGGTTAGTTCCCCCAATTCACCCCTCCACTTT. This chain joins TRBV6-5 and TRBJ1-6, with D uncertain. This CDR3 is built from 14 residues. CDR1 is MNHEY, CDR2 SVGAGI, per germline. V dropped 6 bases and J dropped 7 bases, with 13 bases sitting between them.

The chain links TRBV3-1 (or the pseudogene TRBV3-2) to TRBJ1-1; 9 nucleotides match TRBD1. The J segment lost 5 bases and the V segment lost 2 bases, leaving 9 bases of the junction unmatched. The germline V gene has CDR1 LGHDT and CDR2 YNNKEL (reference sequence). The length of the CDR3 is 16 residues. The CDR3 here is CASSQIPGQGGTEAFF. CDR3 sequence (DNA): TGTGCCAGCAGCCAAATACCGGGACAGGGCGGAACTGAAGCTTTCTTT.

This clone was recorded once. The CDR3 protein is CASSLTSTDTQYF. CDR3 nucleotides: TGTGCCAGCAGCTTGACTAGCACAGATACGCAGTATTTT. The chain employs TRBV5-5 and TRBJ2-3; no reliable D call. The germline CDR1 and CDR2 sequences are SGHKS and YYEKEE (reference sequence). V lost 1 base, J lost 0 bases, and 3 bases lay in between. The CDR3 is made up of 13 amino acids.

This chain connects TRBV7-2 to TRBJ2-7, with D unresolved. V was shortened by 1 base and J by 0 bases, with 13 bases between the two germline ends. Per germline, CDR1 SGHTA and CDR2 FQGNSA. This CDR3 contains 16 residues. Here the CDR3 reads CASSLDSYSFSYEQYF. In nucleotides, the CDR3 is TGTGCCAGCAGCTTAGACTCCTACAGTTTCTCCTACGAGCAGTACTTC.

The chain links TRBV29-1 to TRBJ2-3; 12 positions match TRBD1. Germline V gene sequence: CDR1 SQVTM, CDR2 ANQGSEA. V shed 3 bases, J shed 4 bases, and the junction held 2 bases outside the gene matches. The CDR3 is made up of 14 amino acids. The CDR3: CSVEGQGAPDTQYF. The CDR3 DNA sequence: TGCAGCGTTGAGGGACAGGGGGCCCCAGATACGCAGTATTTT.

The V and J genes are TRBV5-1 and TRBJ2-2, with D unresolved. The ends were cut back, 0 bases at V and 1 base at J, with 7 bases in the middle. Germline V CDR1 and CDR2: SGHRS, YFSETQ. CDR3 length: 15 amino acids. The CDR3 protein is CASSLEPLNTGELFF. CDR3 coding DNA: TGCGCCAGCAGCTTGGAGCCGCTGAACACCGGGGAGCTGTTTTTT.

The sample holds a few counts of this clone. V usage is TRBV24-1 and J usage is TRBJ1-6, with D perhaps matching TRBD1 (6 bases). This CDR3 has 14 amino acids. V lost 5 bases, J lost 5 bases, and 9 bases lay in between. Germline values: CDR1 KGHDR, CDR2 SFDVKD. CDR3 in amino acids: CATSARTDNSPLHF. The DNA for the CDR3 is TGTGCCACCAGTGCGAGGACAGATAATTCACCCCTCCACTTT.

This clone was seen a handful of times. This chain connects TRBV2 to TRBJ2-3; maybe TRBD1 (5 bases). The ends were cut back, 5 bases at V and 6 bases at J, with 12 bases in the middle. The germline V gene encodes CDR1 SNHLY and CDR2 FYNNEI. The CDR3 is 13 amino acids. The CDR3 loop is CASSTDSHDTQYF. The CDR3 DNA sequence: TGTGCCAGCAGTACCGACAGCCATGATACGCAGTATTTT.

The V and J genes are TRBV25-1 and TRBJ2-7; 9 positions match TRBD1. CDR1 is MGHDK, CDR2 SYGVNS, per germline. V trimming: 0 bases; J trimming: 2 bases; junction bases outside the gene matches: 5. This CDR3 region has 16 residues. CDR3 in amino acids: CASSEYLGTGTYEQYF. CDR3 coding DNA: TGTGCCAGCAGTGAATATTTAGGGACAGGGACCTACGAGCAGTACTTC.